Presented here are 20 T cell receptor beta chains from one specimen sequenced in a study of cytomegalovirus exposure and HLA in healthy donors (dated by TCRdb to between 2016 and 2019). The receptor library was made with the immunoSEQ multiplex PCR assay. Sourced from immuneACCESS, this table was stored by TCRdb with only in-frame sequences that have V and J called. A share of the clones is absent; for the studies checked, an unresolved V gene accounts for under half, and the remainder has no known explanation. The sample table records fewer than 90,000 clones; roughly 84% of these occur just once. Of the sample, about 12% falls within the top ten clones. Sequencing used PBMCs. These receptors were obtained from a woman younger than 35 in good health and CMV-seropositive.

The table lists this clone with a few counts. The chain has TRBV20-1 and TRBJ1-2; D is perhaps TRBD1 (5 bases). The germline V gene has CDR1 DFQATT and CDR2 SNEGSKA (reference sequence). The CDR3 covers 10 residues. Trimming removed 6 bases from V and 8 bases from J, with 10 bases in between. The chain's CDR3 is CSAGGAGYTF. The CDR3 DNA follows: TGCAGTGCCGGAGGGGCGGGCTACACCTTC.

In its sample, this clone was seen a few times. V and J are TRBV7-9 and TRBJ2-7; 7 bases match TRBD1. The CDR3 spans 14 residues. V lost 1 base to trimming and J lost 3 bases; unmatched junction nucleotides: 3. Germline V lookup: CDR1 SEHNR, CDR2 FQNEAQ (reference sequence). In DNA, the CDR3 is TGTGCCAGCAGCTTAGAAGGGGGCGGCTACGAGCAGTACTTC. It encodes CASSLEGGGYEQYF.

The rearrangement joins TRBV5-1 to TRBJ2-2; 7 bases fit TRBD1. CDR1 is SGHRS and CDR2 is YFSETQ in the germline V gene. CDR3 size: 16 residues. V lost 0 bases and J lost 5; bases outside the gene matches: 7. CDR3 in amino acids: CASSLGGQLPTGELFF. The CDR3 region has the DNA TGCGCCAGCAGCTTGGGGGGACAGCTGCCTACCGGGGAGCTGTTTTTT. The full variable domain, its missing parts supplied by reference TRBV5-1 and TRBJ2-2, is KAGVTQTPRYLIKTRGQQVTLSCSPISGHRSVSWYQQTPGQGLQFLFEYFSETQRNKGNFPGRFSGRQFSNSRSEMNVSTLELGDSALYLCASSLGGQLPTGELFFGEGSRLTVL.

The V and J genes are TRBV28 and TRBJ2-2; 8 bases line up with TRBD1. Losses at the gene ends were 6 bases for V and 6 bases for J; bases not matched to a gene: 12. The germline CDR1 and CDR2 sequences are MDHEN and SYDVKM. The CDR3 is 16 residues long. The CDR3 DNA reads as TGTGCCAGCAGGCCGCCCGGGACAGGCCAATCCGGGGAGCTGTTTTTT. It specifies CASRPPGTGQSGELFF.

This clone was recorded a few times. The CDR3 nucleotides read TGTGCCAGCTCACCGGGACAGGGGGATTCACCCCTCCACTTT. Protein: CASSPGQGDSPLHF. The J gene is TRBJ1-6, the V gene TRBV18; 11 nucleotides align to TRBD1. In germline, CDR1 is KGHSH, CDR2 LQKENI. The V gene end was trimmed by 3 bases and the J gene end by 8 bases; junction bases not matched to a gene: 0. The CDR3 has 14 residues.

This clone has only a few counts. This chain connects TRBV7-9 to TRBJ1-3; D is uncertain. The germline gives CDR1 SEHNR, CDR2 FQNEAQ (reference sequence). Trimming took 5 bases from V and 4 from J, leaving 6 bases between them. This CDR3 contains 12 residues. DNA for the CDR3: TGTGCCAGCAGCAGTACAGGAAACACCATATATTTT. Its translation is CASSSTGNTIYF.

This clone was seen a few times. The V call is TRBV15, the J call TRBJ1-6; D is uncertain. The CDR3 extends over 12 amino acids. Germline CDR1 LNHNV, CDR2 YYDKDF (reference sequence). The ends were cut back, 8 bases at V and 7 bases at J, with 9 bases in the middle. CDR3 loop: CATGRENSPLHF. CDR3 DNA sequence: TGTGCCACCGGACGGGAGAATTCACCCCTCCACTTT. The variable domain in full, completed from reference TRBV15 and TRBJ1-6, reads DAMVIQNPRYQVTQFGKPVTLSCSQTLNHNVMYWYQQKSSQAPKLLFHYYDKDFNNEADTPDNFQSRRPNTSFCFLDIRSPGLGDTAMYLCATGRENSPLHFGNGTRLTVT.

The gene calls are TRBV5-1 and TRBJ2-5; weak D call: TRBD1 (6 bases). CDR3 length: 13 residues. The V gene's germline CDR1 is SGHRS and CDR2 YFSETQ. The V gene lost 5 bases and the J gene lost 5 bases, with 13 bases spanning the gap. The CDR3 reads CASRTGDGETQYF. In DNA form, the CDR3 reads TGCGCCAGCAGGACAGGAGATGGGGAGACCCAGTACTTC. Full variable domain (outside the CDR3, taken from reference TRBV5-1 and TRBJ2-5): KAGVTQTPRYLIKTRGQQVTLSCSPISGHRSVSWYQQTPGQGLQFLFEYFSETQRNKGNFPGRFSGRQFSNSRSEMNVSTLELGDSALYLCASRTGDGETQYFGPGTRLLVL.

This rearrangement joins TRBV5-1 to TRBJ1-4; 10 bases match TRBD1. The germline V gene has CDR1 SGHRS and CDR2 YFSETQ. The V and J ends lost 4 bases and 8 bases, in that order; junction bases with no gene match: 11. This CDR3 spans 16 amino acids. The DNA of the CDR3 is TGCGCCAGCAGCCCGTTGGGGACAGGGGATGAGGAAAAACTGTTTTTT. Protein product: CASSPLGTGDEEKLFF. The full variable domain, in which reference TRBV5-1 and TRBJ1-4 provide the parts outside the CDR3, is KAGVTQTPRYLIKTRGQQVTLSCSPISGHRSVSWYQQTPGQGLQFLFEYFSETQRNKGNFPGRFSGRQFSNSRSEMNVSTLELGDSALYLCASSPLGTGDEEKLFFGSGTQLSVL.

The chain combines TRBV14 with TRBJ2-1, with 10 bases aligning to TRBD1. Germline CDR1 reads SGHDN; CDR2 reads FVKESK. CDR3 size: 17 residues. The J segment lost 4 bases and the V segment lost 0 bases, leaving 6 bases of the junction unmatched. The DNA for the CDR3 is TGTGCCAGCAGCCAAGACCTCCCGGGACAGGGGTACAATGAGCAGTTCTTC. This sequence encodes CASSQDLPGQGYNEQFF.

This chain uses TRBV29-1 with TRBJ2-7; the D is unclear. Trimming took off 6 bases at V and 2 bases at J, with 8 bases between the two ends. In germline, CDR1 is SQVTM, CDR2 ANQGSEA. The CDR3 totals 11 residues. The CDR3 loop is CSVIEPYEQYF. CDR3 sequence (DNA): TGCAGCGTGATAGAGCCCTACGAGCAGTACTTC.

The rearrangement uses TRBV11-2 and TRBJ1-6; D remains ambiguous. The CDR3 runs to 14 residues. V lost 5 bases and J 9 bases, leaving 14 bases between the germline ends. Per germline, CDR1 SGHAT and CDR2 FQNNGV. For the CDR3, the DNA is TGTGCCAGCAGCCCCGGTTCGGGAAGTTCACCCCTCCACTTT. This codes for CASSPGSGSSPLHF.

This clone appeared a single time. CDR3 in DNA: TGTGCCAGCAGTGACAGCTGGGGCCAGCCCCAGCATTTT. Translating it yields CASSDSWGQPQHF. The rearrangement uses TRBV6-4 and TRBJ1-5; maybe TRBD1 (5 bases). V was trimmed by 2 bases and J by 7 bases, leaving 9 bases between them. This CDR3 has 13 residues. The germline gives CDR1 MRHNA, CDR2 SNTAGT.

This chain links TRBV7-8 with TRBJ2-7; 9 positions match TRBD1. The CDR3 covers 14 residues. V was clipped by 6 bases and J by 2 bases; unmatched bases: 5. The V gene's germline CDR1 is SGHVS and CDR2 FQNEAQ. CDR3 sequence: CASRLDRGPYEQYF. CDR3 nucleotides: TGTGCCAGCAGACTGGACAGGGGACCCTACGAGCAGTACTTC.

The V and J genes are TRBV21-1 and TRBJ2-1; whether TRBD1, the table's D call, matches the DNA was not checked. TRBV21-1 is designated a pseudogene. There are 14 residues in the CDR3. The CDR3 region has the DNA TGTGCCAGCAGCACAAAAAAAAACTACAATGAGCAGTTCTTC. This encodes CASSTKKNYNEQFF.

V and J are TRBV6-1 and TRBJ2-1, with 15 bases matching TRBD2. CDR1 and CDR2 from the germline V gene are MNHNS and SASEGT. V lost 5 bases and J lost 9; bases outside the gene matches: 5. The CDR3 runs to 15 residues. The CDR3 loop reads CASSWTSGGATEQFF. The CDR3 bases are TGTGCCAGCAGTTGGACTAGCGGGGGGGCCACTGAGCAGTTCTTC.

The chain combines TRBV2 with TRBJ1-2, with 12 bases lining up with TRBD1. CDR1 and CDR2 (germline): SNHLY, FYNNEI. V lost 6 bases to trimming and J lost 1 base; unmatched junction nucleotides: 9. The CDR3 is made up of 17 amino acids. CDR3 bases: TGTGCCAGCAGCAAAACGGGACAGGGGGCTCTTAACTATGGCTACACCTTC. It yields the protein CASSKTGQGALNYGYTF.

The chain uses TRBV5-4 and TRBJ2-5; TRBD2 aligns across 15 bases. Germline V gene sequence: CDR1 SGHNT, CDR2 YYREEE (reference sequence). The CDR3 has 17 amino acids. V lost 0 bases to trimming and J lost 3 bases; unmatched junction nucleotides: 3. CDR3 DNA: TGTGCCAGCAGCTTGGCCGGACTAGCGGGGGGGAAAGAGACCCAGTACTTC. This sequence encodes CASSLAGLAGGKETQYF.

The CDR3 sequence: CASSLDQTGAREAFF. For the CDR3, the DNA is TGTGCCAGCAGCTTAGACCAAACAGGGGCGAGGGAAGCTTTCTTT. The chain uses TRBV11-2 and TRBJ1-1; 7 bases agree with TRBD1. V shed 0 bases and J 8 bases; nucleotides not matched to a gene: 9. CDR1 and CDR2 (germline): SGHAT, FQNNGV. The CDR3 is 15 residues long.

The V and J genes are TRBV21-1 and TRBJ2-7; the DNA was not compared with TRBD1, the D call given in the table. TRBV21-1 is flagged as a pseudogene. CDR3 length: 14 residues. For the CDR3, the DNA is TGTGCCAGCAGCAAATCCAGGACAGCCTACGAGCAGTACTTC. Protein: CASSKSRTAYEQYF.